This is a list of T cell receptor beta chains from one sample in a study of T cells in localized non-small cell lung cancer. Only in-frame clones appear in the TCRdb table, and some are missing; sequencing was by immunoSEQ multiplex PCR. The table records approximately 35,000 clones, over 80% of them present only once. The sample was PBMCs, taken before any cancer treatment. Receptor source: a man aged 40 to 70 with stage II lung adenocarcinoma. CDR3s include the opening cysteine and the closing phenylalanine or tryptophan. D genes are given only for firm matches.

D gene,V gene,J gene,CDR3 protein,CDR3 DNA
.,TRBV6-5,TRBJ2-2,CASKEYGELFF,TGTGCCAGCAAGGAGTACGGGGAGCTGTTTTTT
.,TRBV6-1,TRBJ1-1,CASSDARQAKNTEAFF,TGTGCCAGCAGTGATGCGCGACAGGCCAAGAACACTGAAGCTTTCTTT
.,TRBV21-1,TRBJ2-7,CASSKALGTSGSEQYF,TGTGCCAGCAGCAAAGCTTTGGGGACTAGCGGCAGCGAGCAGTACTTC
.,TRBV7-2,TRBJ1-2,CASSLALDSHGYTF,TGTGCCAGCAGCTTAGCGCTGGACAGCCATGGCTACACCTTC
TRBD1,TRBV5-1,TRBJ2-7,CASSLDRAYEQYF,TGCGCCAGCAGCCTCGACAGGGCCTACGAGCAGTACTTC
TRBD2,TRBV7-9,TRBJ2-2,CASSPYGAGVGGELFF,TGTGCCAGCAGCCCCTACGGCGCGGGAGTAGGCGGGGAGCTGTTTTTT
.,TRBV19,TRBJ1-1,CASSPRGGRKNTEAFF,TGTGCCAGTAGTCCCCGCGGGGGGAGAAAGAACACTGAAGCTTTCTTT
.,TRBV7-9,TRBJ1-5,CASSLALPGIGQPQHF,TGTGCCAGCAGCTTAGCCCTCCCGGGGATAGGCCAGCCCCAGCATTTT
TRBD2,TRBV28,TRBJ2-7,CASSSGTSGIFF,TGTGCCAGCAGTTCCGGGACTAGCGGGATTTTCTTC
TRBD2,TRBV6-5,TRBJ2-1,CASSYPGTSGDNEQFF,TGTGCCAGCAGTTATCCCGGGACTAGCGGGGACAATGAGCAGTTCTTC